Below are 15 T cell receptor beta chains sequenced from a single sample in a study. TCRdb re-called the 5' RACE reads with MiXCR, one entry per CDR3 protein. The profile covers over 50,000 distinct CDR3 sequences, with 25% to 35% appearing a single time and around 2.5% taken by the ten largest. Sequenced input: tumor-infiltrating naive CD4+ T cells sorted from the breast tumor. Noted subset: naive CD4+ T cells, CD4+CD45RA+CD25-. Every receptor here comes from a female donor with breast cancer.

The chain has TRBV4-3 and TRBJ1-2; D is undetermined. Per germline, CDR1 LGHNA and CDR2 YSLEER. V lost 3 bases and J lost 3, with 17 bases in between. The CDR3 totals 16 residues. The CDR3 DNA is TGCGCCAGCAGCCATATTAACGGCGGGGAGGACTATGGCTACACCTTC. Translation: CASSHINGGEDYGYTF.

This clonotype was counted many times. The chain employs TRBV15 and TRBJ2-7, with 9 nucleotides matching TRBD1. V trimming: 5 bases; J trimming: 6 bases; junction bases outside the gene matches: 5. The germline V gene encodes CDR1 LNHNV and CDR2 YYDKDF (reference sequence). This CDR3 is built from 13 residues. The CDR3 nucleotides read TGTGCCACCAGCCGCCGGGACAGGGCCGAGCAGTACTTC. Translating gives CATSRRDRAEQYF.

This clonotype is medium-sized by share. This chain links TRBV3-1 with TRBJ1-1, with a possible D match to TRBD1 (6 bases). This CDR3 is 14 amino acids long. Germline V lookup: CDR1 LGHDT, CDR2 YNNKEL (reference sequence). With 0 bases removed from V and 4 bases from J, the gap between germline ends came to 9 bases. The CDR3 loop reads CASSQDGGGTEAFF. The CDR3, as DNA: TGTGCCAGCAGCCAAGACGGGGGCGGCACTGAAGCTTTCTTT.

This chain joins TRBV3-1 and TRBJ1-5, with 8 bases identical to TRBD1. This CDR3 contains 16 residues. Per the germline V gene, CDR1 is LGHDT and CDR2 is YNNKEL (reference sequence). The V gene end was trimmed by 0 bases and the J gene end by 6 bases; junction bases not matched to a gene: 7. Here the CDR3 reads CASSQDAAGGSQPQHF. CDR3 DNA sequence: TGTGCCAGCAGCCAAGATGCGGCAGGGGGCTCTCAGCCCCAGCATTTT.

The table lists this clonotype with a count of one. One junction end disagrees with the germline gene, perhaps due to a read error. The genes are TRBV5-8 and TRBJ1-5; perhaps TRBD1 as D (6 bases). The CDR3 is 16 amino acids. Germline CDR1 SGHTS, CDR2 YDEGEE. In nucleotides, the CDR3 is TGTGCCAGCGGCTTGGAGGGGACGGGGGGCAATCAGCCCCGGCATTTT. Its protein is CASGLEGTGGNQPRHF.

This chain connects TRBV7-9 to TRBJ2-7; D possibly corresponds to TRBD1 (6 bases). Germline lookup yields CDR1 SEHNR and CDR2 FQNEAQ (reference sequence). This CDR3 comprises 14 residues. V was shortened by 4 bases and J by 1 base, with 11 bases between the two germline ends. The CDR3 region has the DNA TGTGCCAGCAGCTCTGAGACAGGTTCCTACGAGCAGTACTTC. It encodes CASSSETGSYEQYF.

This clonotype was counted only a few times. The J gene is TRBJ1-1, the V gene TRBV21-1. TRBV21-1 is shown as a pseudogene. CDR3 length: 14 residues. The CDR3 nucleotides read TGTGCCAGCAGCAAAGGGTGGCGGGACACTGAAGCTTTCTTT. Encoded protein: CASSKGWRDTEAFF.

This chain uses TRBV28 with TRBJ1-3; D is perhaps TRBD1 (6 bases). V was clipped by 5 bases and J by 5 bases, with 10 bases between them. Germline-derived CDR1 and CDR2 are MDHEN and SYDVKM. The CDR3 sequence is 13 residues long. The CDR3 region is CASSPTGRNTIYF. For the CDR3, the DNA is TGTGCCAGCAGTCCGACAGGACGAAACACCATATATTTT.

This chain links TRBV12-3 or TRBV12-4 with TRBJ1-1; tentative D call: TRBD1 (6 bases). V dropped 5 bases and J dropped 4 bases, with 14 bases sitting between them. The CDR3 has 14 amino acids. CDR3 sequence reads: CASSGRGAPTEAFF. The DNA of the CDR3 is TGTGCCAGCAGTGGGCGGGGGGCGCCCACTGAAGCTTTCTTT.

The chain carries TRBV5-6 and TRBJ1-2; D call uncertain. V lost 1 base and J 8 bases, leaving 15 bases between the germline ends. The CDR3 loop spans 14 amino acids. Germline V gene data show CDR1 as SGHDT and CDR2 as YYEEEE. The CDR3 sequence is CASSLTGPGKGYTF. The CDR3 nucleotides are TGTGCCAGCAGCTTGACCGGACCGGGGAAGGGCTACACCTTC.

The chain has TRBV15 and TRBJ1-5; possible D gene TRBD1, 6 bases. V was clipped by 6 bases and J by 4 bases, with 13 bases between them. CDR1 and CDR2 (germline): LNHNV, YYDKDF (reference sequence). The CDR3 runs 14 residues. Here the CDR3 reads CATRGDMGNQPQHF. As DNA, the CDR3 is TGTGCCACCAGGGGGGACATGGGGAATCAGCCCCAGCATTTT.

The chain carries TRBV4-2 and TRBJ2-1, with 11 bases fitting TRBD2. The V gene's germline CDR1 is LGHNA and CDR2 YNFKEQ. Germline trimming cut 5 bases from V and 9 bases from J; bases unmatched to any gene: 12. This CDR3 is 16 amino acids long. The CDR3 region has the DNA TGTGCCAGCAGCGATTCCATGGGACTAGCGGTCGGTGAGCAGTTCTTC. This encodes CASSDSMGLAVGEQFF.

The CDR3 region is CASSHYSGASYEQYF. The CDR3 DNA reads TGCGCCAGCAGCCATTATAGCGGGGCCTCCTACGAGCAGTACTTC. The V gene is TRBV4-3, the J gene TRBJ2-7, with 8 nucleotides matching TRBD2. The V and J ends lost 3 bases and 0 bases, in that order; junction bases with no gene match: 4. This CDR3 is built from 15 residues. Per the germline V gene, CDR1 is LGHNA and CDR2 is YSLEER.

On this clonotype: A read error is likely, as this CDR3 ends without the conserved phenylalanine or tryptophan. The chain recombines TRBV2 with TRBJ2-1; no definite D call. The CDR3 consists of 12 residues. CDR1 is SNHLY, CDR2 FYNNEI, per germline. The V gene lost 6 bases and the J gene lost 12 bases, with 15 bases spanning the gap. DNA for the CDR3: TGTGCCAGCAGCCTGACTTCGGAAAGGCAGTTCTCC. Protein: CASSLTSERQFS.

The rearrangement links TRBV6-6 to TRBJ1-1; TRBD1 matches at 7 bases. CDR3 size: 12 residues. CDR1 is MNHNY and CDR2 is SVGAGI in the germline V gene (reference sequence). The V segment lost 5 bases and the J segment 10 bases; nucleotides outside the gene matches: 7. CDR3 nucleotide sequence: TGTGCCAGCAGTCCACAGGGGTTAGGAGCTTTCTTT. It yields the protein CASSPQGLGAFF.